The clone carrying this T cell receptor beta chain was detected once. The data originate from a study of blood T cell repertoires in COVID-19. About the study: Samples of COVID-19 (acute and convalescent) were obtained from the United States, Italy and Spain. The cDNA or gDNA used as material had been derived from T cells, B-cell-depleted T cells, or PBMCs.

Generated by immunoSEQ multiplex PCR, the TCRdb table keeps only in-frame clones and is missing some. The sample lists 250,000 to 300,000 clones; over 85% were seen once. CDR1 is KGHDR and CDR2 is SFDVKD in the germline V gene. Trimming removed 4 bases from V and 5 bases from J; junction bases left unmatched: 4. This CDR3 spans 13 amino acids. Input material: peripheral blood. The chain recombines TRBV24-1 with TRBJ2-7, with 7 bases matching TRBD2. This sequence originates from a woman younger than 45 with COVID-19, enrolled during active disease. The CDR3 reads CATSDPGRDEQYF. The CDR3 DNA follows: TGTGCCACCAGTGACCCAGGGAGGGACGAGCAGTACTTC.